Below are 29 T cell receptor beta chains sequenced from a single sample in a study of shared T cell receptors in the human thymus (dated by TCRdb to about 2021). Libraries came from the immunoSEQ multiplex PCR assay. TCRdb stores this immuneACCESS table with in-frame sequences only. Part of the clones is absent; in the studies checked, under half of the shortfall reflects unresolved V genes, and no reason is known for the rest. This sample has approximately 760,000 clones in its table, and approximately 85% of those were observed once. The top ten clonotypes cover around 0.0099% of the sample. This same sample was also part of a study on human thymus T cells.

What was sequenced was thymocytes. The receptors stem from a girl in the first two years of life with a congenital heart defect. Donor details come from another sample of the same person, matched by shared clones.

The chain links TRBV7-9 to TRBJ1-1; maybe TRBD1 (6 bases). Between the trimmed V and J ends, which lost 2 bases and 1 base, there was a span of 17 bases. This CDR3 has 17 residues. Germline CDR1 and CDR2: SEHNR and FQNEAQ (reference sequence). This CDR3 is CASSLRRGPGGNTEAFF. Here the CDR3 DNA reads TGTGCCAGCAGCTTACGGCGGGGGCCCGGAGGGAACACTGAAGCTTTCTTT.

This rearrangement joins TRBV14 to TRBJ1-1; TRBD1 might be the D (5 bases). Trimming took off 0 bases at V and 4 bases at J, with 15 bases between the two ends. The CDR3 contains 16 residues. CDR1 and CDR2 (germline): SGHDN, FVKESK. As DNA, the CDR3 is TGTGCCAGCAGCCAAGATCTTCGGGGGGACCCCACTGAAGCTTTCTTT. Translation gives CASSQDLRGDPTEAFF.

This clone was detected a few times. The gene calls are TRBV28 and TRBJ1-4; D is undetermined. Germline V lookup: CDR1 MDHEN, CDR2 SYDVKM. V dropped 5 bases and J dropped 1 base, with 11 bases sitting between them. The CDR3 is made up of 15 amino acids. The CDR3 DNA sequence: TGTGCCAGCAGTCCCTCACAGAGAACTAATGAAAAACTGTTTTTT. It codes for CASSPSQRTNEKLFF.

This sequence joins TRBV5-1 and TRBJ2-1, with 7 bases matching TRBD2. The CDR3 totals 14 residues. Germline values: CDR1 SGHRS, CDR2 YFSETQ. With V trimmed by 1 base and J by 8 bases, 6 bases remained unmatched. The CDR3 reads CASSLRGEPDEQFF. The CDR3 DNA reads as TGCGCCAGCAGCTTGCGGGGGGAGCCCGATGAGCAGTTCTTC.

This clone was observed once. V gene TRBV5-4 combines with J gene TRBJ2-3, with 10 bases aligning to TRBD2. This CDR3 spans 19 amino acids. Germline CDR1 reads SGHNT; CDR2 reads YYREEE (reference sequence). The V gene end was trimmed by 4 bases and the J gene end by 2 bases; junction bases not matched to a gene: 16. The CDR3 sequence: CASSLLFGASGGHTDTQYF. The CDR3, as DNA: TGTGCCAGCAGCCTCTTGTTCGGGGCTAGCGGGGGCCACACAGATACGCAGTATTTT. The full variable domain, completed using reference TRBV5-4 and TRBJ2-3, is ETGVTQSPTHLIKTRGQQVTLRCSSQSGHNTVSWYQQALGQGPQFIFQYYREEENGRGNFPPRFSGLQFPNYSSELNVNALELDDSALYLCASSLLFGASGGHTDTQYFGPGTRLTVL.

This chain links TRBV27 with TRBJ1-5, with D possibly being TRBD1 (6 bases). CDR1 is MNHEY and CDR2 is SMNVEV in the germline V gene (reference sequence). The CDR3 contains 15 residues. Trimming left V 2 bases short and J 2 bases short, with 10 bases between. CDR3 region: CASSLTGHGNQPQHF. CDR3 DNA sequence: TGTGCCAGCAGTTTAACGGGACACGGCAATCAGCCCCAGCATTTT.

The genes are TRBV5-1 and TRBJ1-4; D possibly corresponds to TRBD1 (6 bases). The CDR3 covers 16 residues. V lost 3 bases to trimming and J lost 3 bases, with 15 bases between them. Germline V CDR1 and CDR2: SGHRS, YFSETQ. The chain's CDR3 is CASSWGRVVPNEKLFF. The CDR3, as DNA: TGCGCCAGCAGCTGGGGGCGGGTAGTTCCTAATGAAAAACTGTTTTTT.

This clone appeared once. The chain links TRBV6-4 to TRBJ2-2; TRBD1 matches at 8 bases. V was clipped by 6 bases and J by 0 bases; unmatched bases: 3. Germline CDR1 reads MRHNA; CDR2 reads SNTAGT. This CDR3 region has 15 residues. The CDR3 DNA reads as TGTGCCAGCAGCAGGGACAGGTCGAACACCGGGGAGCTGTTTTTT. Translation gives CASSRDRSNTGELFF.

This clone was detected a few times. This rearrangement joins TRBV7-2 to TRBJ1-1; 7 nucleotides match TRBD1. CDR3 length: 17 amino acids. Germline V gene lookup returns CDR1 SGHTA and CDR2 FQGNSA. Unmatched junction bases numbered 12, after V lost 5 bases and J lost 0 bases. For the CDR3, the DNA is TGTGCCAGCAGCCCGCCCCGGGACAGTACAATGAACACTGAAGCTTTCTTT. Translating it yields CASSPPRDSTMNTEAFF.

The genes are TRBV10-1 and TRBJ2-3; D unresolved. The germline gives CDR1 WNHNN, CDR2 SYGVQD (reference sequence). V shed 0 bases and J shed 1 base, with 2 bases lying between them. This CDR3 contains 13 residues. The CDR3 nucleotides are TGCGCCAGCAGTGAGTCCGGCACAGATACGCAGTATTTT. Protein sequence: CASSESGTDTQYF.

This chain uses TRBV19 with TRBJ1-1; D is perhaps TRBD1 (5 bases). The V gene's germline CDR1 is LNHDA and CDR2 SQIVND (reference sequence). This CDR3 has 15 amino acids. V was pared by 1 base and J by 0 bases, with 9 bases between. The CDR3, as DNA: TGTGCCAGTAGTATAGTTGGGGCATTGAACACTGAAGCTTTCTTT. Translating it yields CASSIVGALNTEAFF.

The chain has TRBV21-1 and TRBJ1-2; TRBD1 is the table's D call, not checked against the DNA. TRBV21-1 is shown as a pseudogene. The CDR3 sequence is 15 residues long. CDR3 DNA sequence: TGTGCCAGCAGCAAAGTACAGGGGATAAACTATGGCTACACCTTC. Amino acids: CASSKVQGINYGYTF.

CDR3 bases: TGTGCCAGTAGGAAAGACAGGGAGGACTATGGCTACACCTTC. Protein: CASRKDREDYGYTF. J is TRBJ1-2 and V is TRBV19; 7 bases are shared with TRBD1. The length of the CDR3 is 14 residues. J gave up 3 bases and V 6 bases, and 7 bases lay outside the gene matches. Germline CDR1 reads LNHDA; CDR2 reads SQIVND (reference sequence).

The V call is TRBV9, the J call TRBJ1-1; D is ambiguous. The CDR3 is 14 amino acids. V lost 0 bases and J lost 1, with 7 bases in between. CDR1 and CDR2 (germline): SGDLS, YYNGEE. CDR3 sequence reads: CASSVVEGNTEAFF. The CDR3 region has the DNA TGTGCCAGCAGCGTAGTAGAGGGGAACACTGAAGCTTTCTTT.

V and J are TRBV7-2 and TRBJ2-7; D ambiguous. The V gene's germline CDR1 is SGHTA and CDR2 FQGNSA. CDR3 length: 12 amino acids. V was pared by 1 base and J by 5 bases, with 6 bases between. The CDR3 loop is CASSLDTDEQYF. CDR3 in DNA: TGTGCCAGCAGCTTAGATACGGACGAGCAGTACTTC.

This chain links TRBV15 with TRBJ1-2, with a tentative D call TRBD1 (6 bases). The CDR3 runs 14 residues. Germline CDR1 LNHNV, CDR2 YYDKDF (reference sequence). Trimming removed 3 bases from V and 8 bases from J, with 16 bases in between. The CDR3 spells CATSSTYRVDGYTF. The CDR3, as DNA: TGTGCCACCAGCAGTACATACAGGGTCGACGGCTACACCTTC.

The V and J genes are TRBV28 and TRBJ1-5; tentative D call: TRBD1 (6 bases). CDR3 length: 15 residues. In germline, CDR1 is MDHEN, CDR2 SYDVKM. V shed 7 bases and J shed 6 bases, with 19 bases lying between them. CDR3: CASIPEGGRGQPQHF. The DNA for the CDR3 is TGTGCCAGCATTCCTGAAGGGGGTAGGGGTCAGCCCCAGCATTTT.

The chain recombines TRBV29-1 with TRBJ1-1; D unclear. Germline loops: CDR1 SQVTM, CDR2 ANQGSEA. V shed 7 bases and J shed 3 bases, with 15 bases lying between them. The CDR3 covers 13 residues. The CDR3 nucleotides are TGCAGCGCCTCTGTGGGCTGGCACACTGAAGCTTTCTTT. This translates into CSASVGWHTEAFF.

The V gene is TRBV7-9, the J gene TRBJ1-1; D remains ambiguous. Germline values: CDR1 SEHNR, CDR2 FQNEAQ (reference sequence). The CDR3 covers 14 residues. The V end lost 3 bases, the J end lost 1 base, and 9 bases lay between the germline ends. CDR3 amino acids: CASSLAVQNTEAFF. The CDR3 nucleotides read TGTGCCAGCAGCTTGGCTGTTCAGAACACTGAAGCTTTCTTT.

The rearrangement links TRBV4-1 to TRBJ2-2, with TRBD2 as a possible D gene (5 bases). There are 14 residues in the CDR3. Germline CDR1 MGHRA, CDR2 YSYEKL. V lost 1 base and J 6 bases, leaving 9 bases between the germline ends. The DNA of the CDR3 is TGCGCCAGCAGCCAAGCAGTTAGCGCCGGGGAGCTGTTTTTT. Protein: CASSQAVSAGELFF.

This clone was observed a single time. The rearrangement links TRBV6-1 to TRBJ1-1, with D perhaps matching TRBD1 (6 bases). CDR3 size: 15 residues. V shed 1 base and J shed 5 bases, with 14 bases lying between them. CDR1 and CDR2 (germline): MNHNS, SASEGT. The CDR3 is CASSEGRVRGTEAFF. The CDR3, as DNA: TGTGCCAGCAGTGAAGGAAGGGTAAGGGGGACTGAAGCTTTCTTT.

The chain has TRBV27 and TRBJ2-3, with D possibly TRBD1 on 6 matching bases. The V end was cut by 3 bases, the J end by 3 bases, with 10 bases between. Germline-derived CDR1 and CDR2 are MNHEY and SMNVEV (reference sequence). The CDR3 is made up of 14 amino acids. Written as DNA, the CDR3 is TGTGCCAGCAGTTTCGAGGGGGAGACAGATACGCAGTATTTT. Translation: CASSFEGETDTQYF.

The rearrangement uses TRBV7-8 and TRBJ2-1; D might be TRBD2 (5 bases). Deletions cut 5 bases from V and 8 bases from J, with 16 bases between. From germline, CDR1 is SGHVS and CDR2 FQNEAQ. The CDR3 consists of 14 residues. CDR3 DNA sequence: TGTGCCAGCAGCCGGGGAAGAGCCATCCATGAGCAGTTCTTC. Translating gives CASSRGRAIHEQFF.

The rearrangement uses TRBV28 and TRBJ1-2; D might be TRBD1 (5 bases). This CDR3 has 11 amino acids. Trimming stripped 11 bases from V and 6 bases from J, with 13 bases between. Germline CDR1 reads MDHEN; CDR2 reads SYDVKM. CDR3 DNA: TGTGCCGTCGAGGCCAGGGATGGCTACACCTTC. As protein: CAVEARDGYTF.

The chain combines TRBV7-2 with TRBJ1-5; D may be TRBD1 (5 bases). The V gene lost 2 bases and the J gene lost 2 bases, with 19 bases spanning the gap. The germline V gene has CDR1 SGHTA and CDR2 FQGNSA. The CDR3 consists of 18 residues. CDR3 DNA sequence: TGTGCCAGCAGCTTATACTTCAGGAAGGACAATTGCAATCAGCCCCAGCATTTT. This translates into CASSLYFRKDNCNQPQHF.

The V gene is TRBV28, the J gene TRBJ2-7; D not certain. The germline V and J ends were trimmed by 0 bases and 2 bases, with 8 bases remaining between them. Germline V lookup: CDR1 MDHEN, CDR2 SYDVKM. CDR3 size: 14 residues. The CDR3 sequence: CASSLCSRPYEQYF. The CDR3 coding sequence is TGTGCCAGCAGTTTATGCAGTCGCCCCTACGAGCAGTACTTC.

V is TRBV19 and J is TRBJ1-2; TRBD1 matches at 8 bases. The CDR3 totals 15 residues. Germline CDR1 and CDR2: LNHDA and SQIVND (reference sequence). J gave up 9 bases and V 6 bases, and 15 bases lay outside the gene matches. CDR3 nucleotides: TGTGCCAGTAGCCGTTGGACAGGGCACGTGGGAAGCTACACCTTC. Encoded protein: CASSRWTGHVGSYTF.

The V call is TRBV7-6, the J call TRBJ1-4, with 7 bases that match TRBD1. The CDR3 has 19 amino acids. Germline CDR1 reads SGHVS; CDR2 reads FNYEAQ. After removal of 5 bases from V and 6 bases from J, the junction contained 21 bases not matched to a gene. The CDR3 DNA is TGTGCCAGCAGCCCGGCTCGAATCCTTACCGGGACAGCTGATGAAAAACTGTTTTTT. It encodes CASSPARILTGTADEKLFF.

The chain joins TRBV6-1 to TRBJ2-2; 15 bases agree with TRBD2. Germline V gene data show CDR1 as MNHNS and CDR2 as SASEGT. The CDR3 runs to 21 residues. V was clipped by 2 bases and J by 1 base; unmatched bases: 11. CDR3 protein: CASSETGLAGGRVLNTGELFF. In DNA form, the CDR3 reads TGTGCCAGCAGTGAAACAGGACTAGCGGGGGGGCGAGTATTGAACACCGGGGAGCTGTTTTTT.